The clone carrying this T cell receptor beta chain was found a few times. The antigen remains unidentified. V lost 0 bases, J lost 3 bases, and 12 bases lay in between. This CDR3 has 15 residues. From germline, CDR1 is LGHNA and CDR2 YNFKEQ. The PCR contained 60 Vbeta and 13 Jbeta primers. The method was immunoSEQ multiplex PCR; TCRdb's version includes in-frame clones alone and lacks a portion of them. The sample shows approximately 140,000 clones, about 80% of them seen only once. These data originate in a study of cytomegalovirus exposure and HLA in healthy donors. Study-level background: Most genotyped donors, around 86% of about 430, had Caucasian-associated genetic ancestry.

Findings of the study overall: The authors reported that TCR beta sequences could predict HLA-A and HLA-B alleles. These predictions were accurate for most subjects in the first cohort.

The TCR was taken from a male donor in good health and CMV-seropositive. The chain uses TRBV4-2 and TRBJ2-7, with D possibly being TRBD1 (7 bases). Sequenced: PBMCs. The CDR3 reads CASSQEGGDSYEQYF. In DNA form, the CDR3 reads TGTGCCAGCAGCCAAGAAGGCGGGGACAGCTACGAGCAGTACTTC.